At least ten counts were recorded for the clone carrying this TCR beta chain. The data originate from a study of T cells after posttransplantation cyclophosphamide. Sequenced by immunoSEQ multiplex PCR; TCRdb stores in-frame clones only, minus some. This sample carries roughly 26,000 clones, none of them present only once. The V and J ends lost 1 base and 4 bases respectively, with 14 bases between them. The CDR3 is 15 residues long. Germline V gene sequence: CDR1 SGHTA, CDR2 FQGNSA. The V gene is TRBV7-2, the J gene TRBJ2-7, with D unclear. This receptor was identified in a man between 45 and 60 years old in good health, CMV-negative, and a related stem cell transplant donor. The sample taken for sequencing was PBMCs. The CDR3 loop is CASSLDPHSYYEQYF. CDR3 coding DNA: TGTGCCAGCAGCTTAGACCCGCACTCTTATTACGAGCAGTACTTC.